Shown below are 29 T cell receptor beta chains from a single sample sequenced in a study of blood T cell repertoires in COVID-19. The table came from immunoSEQ multiplex PCR; TCRdb's copy has only in-frame clones and leaves some out. The data show more than 55,000 clones, 65% to 85% seen once. Sequenced input: peripheral blood. These receptors were collected from a woman aged 45-65 years with active or convalescent COVID-19.

This chain joins TRBV6-2 or TRBV6-3 and TRBJ2-7, with D maybe TRBD1 (6 bases). V was trimmed by 0 bases and J by 2 bases, leaving 14 bases between them. The CDR3 runs 16 residues. Germline loops: CDR1 MNHEY, CDR2 SVGEGT. CDR3 sequence reads: CASSYSKETGPYEQYF. The CDR3 DNA reads TGTGCCAGCAGTTACTCGAAGGAAACAGGGCCCTACGAGCAGTACTTC.

The CDR3: CASSAPGGNQPQHF. The CDR3 coding sequence is TGTGCCAGTAGTGCCCCGGGGGGCAATCAGCCCCAGCATTTT. This chain connects TRBV19 to TRBJ1-5, with a weak D call TRBD1 (5 bases). There are 14 residues in the CDR3. Trimming took off 5 bases at V and 2 bases at J, with 10 bases between the two ends. Germline V gene lookup returns CDR1 LNHDA and CDR2 SQIVND (reference sequence).

This clone has just a few counts. The chain uses TRBV2 and TRBJ1-2, with TRBD1 matching over 10 bases. The V segment lost 6 bases and the J segment 7 bases; nucleotides outside the gene matches: 11. CDR1 SNHLY and CDR2 FYNNEI come from the germline V gene. The CDR3 contains 15 residues. CDR3 residues: CASRVVRQGAGGYTF. For the CDR3, the DNA is TGTGCCAGCAGGGTTGTCAGACAGGGGGCCGGTGGCTACACCTTC.

In its sample, this clone was seen a few times. The chain combines TRBV19 with TRBJ1-2; no definite D call. The CDR3 loop spans 13 amino acids. Germline V lookup: CDR1 LNHDA, CDR2 SQIVND (reference sequence). Trimming removed 7 bases at V and 4 bases at J, with 13 bases between. CDR3 sequence: CASTPDSPYGYTF. The CDR3 DNA sequence: TGTGCCAGTACCCCGGACTCACCCTATGGCTACACCTTC.

On this clone itself: Being one base from a much bigger clone, this may be a read error. The V call is TRBV5-6, the J call TRBJ2-2; possible D gene TRBD1, 6 bases. The CDR3 length is 13 residues. The V and J ends lost 5 bases and 2 bases respectively, with 7 bases between them. CDR1 SGHDT and CDR2 YYEEEE come from the germline V gene. The CDR3 coding sequence is TGTGCCAGCAGGACAGGTAACACCGGGGAGCTGTTTTTT. Protein: CASRTGNTGELFF.

The chain recombines TRBV3-1 (or the pseudogene TRBV3-2) with TRBJ2-5, with D perhaps matching TRBD2 (5 bases). Per the germline V gene, CDR1 is LGHDT and CDR2 is YNNKEL (reference sequence). The CDR3 has 14 residues. Trimming left V 0 bases short and J 5 bases short, with 10 bases between. Here the CDR3 reads CASSQENGEETQYF. CDR3 sequence (DNA): TGTGCCAGCAGCCAAGAGAACGGGGAGGAGACCCAGTACTTC.

This chain links TRBV10-1 with TRBJ2-7; D is ambiguous. The CDR3 runs 14 residues. Germline CDR1 reads WNHNN; CDR2 reads SYGVQD (reference sequence). Trimming cost V 8 bases and J 5 bases, with 19 bases left between them. The CDR3 spells CASLLLWCGHEQYF. In nucleotides, the CDR3 is TGCGCCAGCCTCCTTCTTTGGTGCGGCCACGAGCAGTACTTC.

This chain joins TRBV2 and TRBJ2-3; 9 bases match TRBD2. The junction had 25 bases not matched to a gene; V was cut back by 6 bases and J by 6 bases. This CDR3 region has 20 residues. The germline V gene has CDR1 SNHLY and CDR2 FYNNEI. This CDR3 is CASRAPRLAGLRTYGDTQYF. The CDR3 coding sequence is TGTGCCAGCAGGGCCCCCCGGCTAGCGGGACTTAGGACCTACGGGGATACGCAGTATTTT.

In its sample, this clone is medium-sized. The chain combines TRBV27 with TRBJ2-7, with no clear D. Germline V gene sequence: CDR1 MNHEY, CDR2 SMNVEV (reference sequence). CDR3 length equals 14 residues. The germline V and J ends were trimmed by 1 base and 0 bases, with 7 bases remaining between them. CDR3 in amino acids: CASSLFGSSYEQYF. CDR3 nucleotides: TGTGCCAGCAGTTTATTTGGTAGCTCCTACGAGCAGTACTTC.

Turning to this clone: A far more abundant clone sits one base away, making this likely a read error. The chain links TRBV5-6 to TRBJ1-5, with a weak D call TRBD1 (5 bases). The CDR3 consists of 16 residues. Trimming shortened V by 0 bases and J by 1 base, and 11 bases separated the two germline ends. Germline loops: CDR1 SGHDT, CDR2 YYEEEE. This CDR3 is CASSLGGVGSNQPQHF. The CDR3 coding sequence is TGTGCCAGCAGCTTGGGGGGGGTCGGGAGCAATCAGCCCCAGCATTTT.

The chain combines TRBV15 with TRBJ1-4, with D tentatively TRBD1 (6 bases). CDR1 and CDR2 from the germline V gene are LNHNV and YYDKDF (reference sequence). The ends were cut back, 5 bases at V and 8 bases at J, with 21 bases in the middle. The CDR3 extends over 16 amino acids. CDR3 bases: TGTGCCACCAGCCTTCGTCAGGCAGGGGAGTCCGAAAAACTGTTTTTT. This codes for CATSLRQAGESEKLFF. The full variable domain, completed using reference TRBV15 and TRBJ1-4, is DAMVIQNPRYQVTQFGKPVTLSCSQTLNHNVMYWYQQKSSQAPKLLFHYYDKDFNNEADTPDNFQSRRPNTSFCFLDIRSPGLGDTAMYLCATSLRQAGESEKLFFGSGTQLSVL.

This clone has only one observation. V gene TRBV6-1 combines with J gene TRBJ2-2; 8 bases match TRBD2. Looked up from germline, CDR1 is MNHNS and CDR2 is SASEGT. This CDR3 has 16 residues. Trimming cost V 1 base and J 2 bases; bases outside gene matches: 3. Written as DNA, the CDR3 is TGTGCCAGCAGTGAAGGACTAGCGCCTAACACCGGGGAGCTGTTTTTT. Protein: CASSEGLAPNTGELFF.

This clone turned up a few times. V usage is TRBV29-1 and J usage is TRBJ1-2; D gene uncertain. The germline V gene encodes CDR1 SQVTM and CDR2 ANQGSEA. This CDR3 has 11 residues. V lost 5 bases, J lost 3 bases, and 7 bases lay in between. The CDR3 here is CSVSRDYGYTF. Written as DNA, the CDR3 is TGCAGCGTTTCACGGGACTATGGCTACACCTTC.

The rearrangement links TRBV6-5 to TRBJ2-3; 7 bases match TRBD2. The CDR3 has 14 amino acids. Trimming took 8 bases from V and 1 from J; bases not matched to a gene: 6. Germline assignment: CDR1 MNHEY and CDR2 SVGAGI. The CDR3 here is CASGGRGGTDTQYF. The CDR3 region has the DNA TGTGCCAGCGGGGGGAGGGGTGGCACAGATACGCAGTATTTT.

The genes are TRBV7-3 and TRBJ2-7; D possibly corresponds to TRBD1 (6 bases). Trimming stripped 8 bases from V and 2 bases from J, with 28 bases between. CDR3 length equals 18 residues. Germline V gene sequence: CDR1 SGHTA, CDR2 FQGTGA. The CDR3 loop reads CASPRGTLSEPFPYEQYF. DNA for the CDR3: TGTGCCAGCCCCAGGGGAACACTTTCGGAACCCTTTCCCTACGAGCAGTACTTC.

V and J are TRBV21-1 and TRBJ1-6; no DNA check was done on the table's D call, TRBD1. TRBV21-1 has pseudogene status. This CDR3 has 15 residues. CDR3 protein: CASSVSGTGYSPLHF. The CDR3 nucleotides are TGTGCCAGCAGCGTATCCGGGACAGGGTACTCACCCCTCCACTTT.

In its sample, this clone was seen once. This rearrangement joins TRBV6-1 to TRBJ1-3; D uncertain. The germline V and J ends were trimmed by 2 bases and 0 bases, with 11 bases remaining between them. The V gene's germline CDR1 is MNHNS and CDR2 SASEGT. The CDR3 consists of 16 residues. The CDR3 coding sequence is TGTGCCAGCAGTGAAATGAGCGGCAGCTCTGGAAACACCATATATTTT. Amino acid sequence: CASSEMSGSSGNTIYF.

Points on this clone: The identical CDR3 is also encoded by other nucleotide sequences in the sample. J is TRBJ2-7 and V is TRBV7-3; 10 nucleotides match TRBD2. Germline V CDR1 and CDR2: SGHTA, FQGTGA. The CDR3 loop spans 20 amino acids. Trimming removed 5 bases from V and 0 bases from J; junction bases left unmatched: 19. CDR3 nucleotide sequence: TGTGCCAGCAGCCCGAATTTACTAGCGGGATTTACCCGCACCTCCTACGAGCAGTACTTC. Its protein product is CASSPNLLAGFTRTSYEQYF.

The V gene is TRBV7-2, the J gene TRBJ2-5, with 7 bases matching TRBD1. This CDR3 comprises 15 residues. V gave up 0 bases and J gave up 2 bases; unmatched junction bases: 3. Germline CDR1 SGHTA, CDR2 FQGNSA. This CDR3 is CASSLARTGQETQYF. The CDR3 bases are TGTGCCAGCAGCTTAGCCCGGACAGGTCAAGAGACCCAGTACTTC.

The V call is TRBV28, the J call TRBJ1-2; TRBD1 might be the D (5 bases). Between the trimmed V and J ends, which lost 7 bases and 7 bases, there was a span of 22 bases. This CDR3 contains 15 residues. From germline, CDR1 is MDHEN and CDR2 SYDVKM. The CDR3 sequence is CASTLRRGALGGYTF. CDR3 DNA sequence: TGTGCCAGCACCCTCCGGAGGGGCGCCCTGGGTGGCTACACCTTC.

The V gene is TRBV11-2, the J gene TRBJ1-2, with 10 bases fitting TRBD1. V shed 0 bases, J shed 7 bases, and the junction held 8 bases outside the gene matches. The CDR3 has 16 residues. The germline V gene has CDR1 SGHAT and CDR2 FQNNGV. The CDR3 sequence: CASSLERTGGVSGYTF. The CDR3 nucleotides are TGTGCCAGCAGCTTAGAGCGGACAGGGGGAGTCTCTGGCTACACCTTC. The full variable domain, in which reference TRBV11-2 and TRBJ1-2 provide the parts outside the CDR3, is EAGVAQSPRYKIIEKRQSVAFWCNPISGHATLYWYQQILGQGPKLLIQFQNNGVVDDSQLPKDRFSAERLKGVDSTLKIQPAKLEDSAVYLCASSLERTGGVSGYTFGSGTRLTVV.

V and J are TRBV3-1 (or the pseudogene TRBV3-2) and TRBJ2-7, with D perhaps matching TRBD1 (6 bases). Germline CDR1 reads LGHDT; CDR2 reads YNNKEL (reference sequence). The V gene lost 1 base and the J gene lost 2 bases, with 12 bases spanning the gap. This CDR3 is built from 15 residues. The CDR3 DNA sequence: TGTGCCAGCAGCCAAGTGGGAACAGGGACCTACGAGCAGTACTTC. Its translation: CASSQVGTGTYEQYF.

CDR3 nucleotides: TGTGCCAGCAGCCCCGCAGGGATGGGGAACTATGGCTACACCTTC. It encodes CASSPAGMGNYGYTF. The chain is built from TRBV9 and TRBJ1-2; possible D gene TRBD1, 5 bases. CDR3 length: 15 amino acids. Trimming stripped 4 bases from V and 2 bases from J, with 15 bases between. The germline V gene has CDR1 SGDLS and CDR2 YYNGEE.

The chain joins TRBV6-5 to TRBJ1-5, with no clear D. The CDR3 has 13 residues. V was cut by 1 base and J by 7 bases, with 8 bases left in between. Germline values: CDR1 MNHEY, CDR2 SVGAGI. For the CDR3, the DNA is TGTGCCAGCAGTTACTGGACGGGGCAGCCCCAGCATTTT. Its translation: CASSYWTGQPQHF.

The chain employs TRBV7-3 and TRBJ2-3; 11 bases are shared with TRBD2. The junction had 10 bases not matched to a gene; V was cut back by 1 base and J by 4 bases. Germline CDR1 and CDR2: SGHTA and FQGTGA. CDR3 length equals 18 residues. The DNA of the CDR3 is TGTGCCAGCAGCTTAAGGTCCGCAATAGCGGGAGGGTCAGATACGCAGTATTTT. The encoded protein is CASSLRSAIAGGSDTQYF.

This chain joins TRBV11-2 and TRBJ1-2; 10 bases are shared with TRBD1. CDR1 is SGHAT, CDR2 FQNNGV, per germline. The ends lost 4 bases at V and 3 bases at J; junction bases unmatched: 8. This CDR3 has 16 residues. The DNA of the CDR3 is TGTGCCAGCAGCTCACACGGACAGGGGGGGGACTATGGCTACACCTTC. Amino acid sequence: CASSSHGQGGDYGYTF. Full variable domain (missing parts from reference TRBV11-2 and TRBJ1-2): EAGVAQSPRYKIIEKRQSVAFWCNPISGHATLYWYQQILGQGPKLLIQFQNNGVVDDSQLPKDRFSAERLKGVDSTLKIQPAKLEDSAVYLCASSSHGQGGDYGYTFGSGTRLTVV.

This chain joins TRBV12-5 and TRBJ2-1; 8 positions agree with TRBD1. Germline CDR1 reads LGHNT; CDR2 reads FRNRAP. The V gene end was trimmed by 7 bases and the J gene end by 2 bases; junction bases not matched to a gene: 4. This CDR3 has 14 amino acids. CDR3 sequence: CASAPGQAYNEQFF. Written as DNA, the CDR3 is TGTGCTAGTGCTCCGGGACAGGCCTACAATGAGCAGTTCTTC.

In this sample, this clone turned up a few times. J is TRBJ1-1 and V is TRBV18; TRBD1 matches 8 bases. V was clipped by 1 base and J by 1 base; unmatched bases: 8. CDR1 and CDR2 from the germline V gene are KGHSH and LQKENI. The CDR3 runs to 17 residues. This CDR3 is CASSPLGPGTGNTEAFF. CDR3 in DNA: TGTGCCAGCTCACCACTGGGGCCCGGGACAGGGAACACTGAAGCTTTCTTT.

As to this clone: Additional DNA sequences in this sample encode the identical CDR3. This chain joins TRBV5-1 and TRBJ1-2; 7 nucleotides align to TRBD1. The CDR3 has 14 amino acids. Germline CDR1 reads SGHRS; CDR2 reads YFSETQ. Germline trimming cut 1 base from V and 1 base from J; bases unmatched to any gene: 1. CDR3 coding DNA: TGCGCCAGCAGCTTGCAGGGGGATAACTATGGCTACACCTTC. Amino acid sequence: CASSLQGDNYGYTF.